A selection of T cell receptor beta chains follows, all from one sample in a study of molecular identifiers for immune sequencing clone quantification. TCRdb redid the calling of the PCR reads with MiXCR, one entry per CDR3 protein. The profile shows around 480,000 distinct CDR3 sequences, around 23% of them singletons. Material for sequencing was naive CD8+ T cells from blood, with Jurkat cell RNA spiked in. Source of these receptors: a human donor in good health. Some libraries in this study had Jurkat cell RNA spiked in. The CDR3 runs from the conserved cysteine through the conserved F or W. The D gene is left open where the match is weak.

v_gene	j_gene	d_gene	CDR3aa
TRBV2	TRBJ2-7	TRBD2	CASSFGLAGNFDEQYF
TRBV12-5	TRBJ1-1	.	CASGQGTLWPEAEAFF
TRBV7-8	TRBJ1-1	.	CASSLLGAETEAFF
TRBV7-2	TRBJ2-3	.	CASSIQPRGSTDTQYF
TRBV4-1	TRBJ2-4	TRBD1	CASSPDSQGQLQYF
TRBV19	TRBJ2-7	.	CASSPASGGLSSYEQYF
TRBV7-6	TRBJ2-2	.	CASTWLRNTGELFF
TRBV12-3/TRBV12-4	TRBJ2-2	.	CASSSCGELFF
TRBV27	TRBJ2-6	.	CASSLLGTPPAGANVLTF
TRBV9	TRBJ1-1	TRBD1	CASSTQGEVEAFF
TRBV10-1	TRBJ2-2	.	CASSDPNTGEPFF
TRBV20-1	TRBJ2-7	.	CSAPPAGRAYEQYF
TRBV29-1	TRBJ2-7	TRBD1	CSVEHGQGPYEQYF
TRBV19	TRBJ1-5	TRBD1	CASSIFDRVDQPQHF
TRBV6-2/TRBV6-3	TRBJ2-3	TRBD2	CASRLTGGPQYF
TRBV11-2	TRBJ2-7	TRBD2	CTSSTRTSGPYEQYF
TRBV19	TRBJ1-5	.	CASSRGWGQPQHF
TRBV27	TRBJ2-2	.	CASSGQFTGVLFF
TRBV11-3	TRBJ1-5	TRBD1	CASSFPSQGGLSRPQHF
TRBV6-5	TRBJ2-7	.	CASSVTGASYEQYF
TRBV29-1	TRBJ2-4	.	CSVGSGVNNIQYF
TRBV19	TRBJ2-2	.	CASTRAPGELFF
TRBV28	TRBJ1-1	TRBD1	CASSPLGQGTMEAFF
TRBV2	TRBJ2-1	TRBD2	CASRGLAAEQFF
TRBV19	TRBJ2-3	TRBD1	CASSWGQGIDTQYF
TRBV9	TRBJ2-3	.	CASRGEDTQYF